This T cell receptor beta chain was found in a study of Tregs in tolerant kidney transplant recipients. Study outcomes and limitations: Expanding Tregs on activated donor B cells appeared to best identify donor-specific TCRbeta clones.

Germline-derived CDR1 and CDR2 are SGHNT and YYREEE (reference sequence). The CDR3 runs to 15 residues. V lost 4 bases, J lost 1 base, and 14 bases lay in between. Note on this clone: Its antigen is still unknown.

TCRdb keeps only in-frame clones here, not all; method: immunoSEQ multiplex PCR. This sample has 90,000 to 130,000 clones, with 90% found just once. The specimen comprised CD4+ T cells from blood, sampled before the transplant. The genes are TRBV5-4 and TRBJ1-1; D is ambiguous. This clonotype was sampled from a human donor who received a combined kidney and bone marrow transplant. The CDR3 region is CASSPPGKSNTEAFF. The CDR3 nucleotides read TGTGCCAGCAGCCCACCAGGTAAATCGAACACTGAAGCTTTCTTT.